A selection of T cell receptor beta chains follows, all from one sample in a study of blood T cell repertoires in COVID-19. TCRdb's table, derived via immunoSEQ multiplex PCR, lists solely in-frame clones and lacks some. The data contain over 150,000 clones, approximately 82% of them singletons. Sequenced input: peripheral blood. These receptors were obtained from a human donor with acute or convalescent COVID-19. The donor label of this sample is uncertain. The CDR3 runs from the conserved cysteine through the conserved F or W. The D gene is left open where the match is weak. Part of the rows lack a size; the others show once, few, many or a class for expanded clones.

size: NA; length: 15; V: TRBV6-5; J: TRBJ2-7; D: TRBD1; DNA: TGTGCCAGCCGCTGGACAGGGGGCGCGTGGTCCGAGCAGTACTTC; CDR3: CASRWTGGAWSEQYF
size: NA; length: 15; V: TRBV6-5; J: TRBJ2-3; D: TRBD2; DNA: TGTGCCAGCAGTCAGTCGGGGAGCGGGAGATATACGCAGTATTTT; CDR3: CASSQSGSGRYTQYF
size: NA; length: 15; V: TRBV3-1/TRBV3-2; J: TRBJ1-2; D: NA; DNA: TGTGCCAGCAGCCAGTCCAGGCTAACTAACTATGGCTACACCTTC; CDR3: CASSQSRLTNYGYTF
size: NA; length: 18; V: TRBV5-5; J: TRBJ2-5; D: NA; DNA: TGTGCCAGCAGCTTGCGTACCACCGGGACTGGGAAACAAGAGACCCAGTACTTC; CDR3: CASSLRTTGTGKQETQYF
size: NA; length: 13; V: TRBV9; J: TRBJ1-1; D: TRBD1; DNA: TGTGCCAGCAGCGTCGAACAGGGGGCGCGGGCTTTCTTT; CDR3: CASSVEQGARAFF
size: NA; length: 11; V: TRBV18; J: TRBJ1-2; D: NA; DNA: TGTGCCAGCTCAGGAGGGGATGGCTACACCTTC; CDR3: CASSGGDGYTF
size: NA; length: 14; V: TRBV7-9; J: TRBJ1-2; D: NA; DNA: TGTGCCAGCAGCCAAAGTGACAGTTTCTATGGCTACACCTTC; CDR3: CASSQSDSFYGYTF
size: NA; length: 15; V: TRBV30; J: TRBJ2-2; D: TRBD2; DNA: TGTGCCTGGAGCTTAGCGGGAGGGCGAACCGGGGAGCTGTTTTTT; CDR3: CAWSLAGGRTGELFF
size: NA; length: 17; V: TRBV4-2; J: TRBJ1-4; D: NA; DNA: TGTGCCAGCAGCCAAAAAGGGGGAGGGGGGTGGAATGAAAAACTGTTTTTT; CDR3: CASSQKGGGGWNEKLFF
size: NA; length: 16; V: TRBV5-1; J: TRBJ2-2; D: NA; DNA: TGCGCCAGCAGCTTGGAACAGGGTGTCCACACCGGGGAGCTGTTTTTT; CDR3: CASSLEQGVHTGELFF
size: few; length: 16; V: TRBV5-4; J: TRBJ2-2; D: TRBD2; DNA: TGTGCCAGCAGCCTAGGACTAGCATTGAACACCGGGGAGCTGTTTTTT; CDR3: CASSLGLALNTGELFF
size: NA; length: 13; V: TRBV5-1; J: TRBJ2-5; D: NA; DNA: TGCGCCAGCAGCTGGACTACTCAAGAGACCCAGTACTTC; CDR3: CASSWTTQETQYF
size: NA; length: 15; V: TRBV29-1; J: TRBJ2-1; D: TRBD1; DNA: TGCAGCGTTGAGCCGCGACAGGGGATATACAATGAGCAGTTCTTC; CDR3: CSVEPRQGIYNEQFF
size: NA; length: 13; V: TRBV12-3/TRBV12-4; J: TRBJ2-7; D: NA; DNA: TGTGCCAGCAGGGAACTTGAAACAGGGGAGCAGTACTTC; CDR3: CASRELETGEQYF
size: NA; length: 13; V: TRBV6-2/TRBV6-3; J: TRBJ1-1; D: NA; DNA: TGTGCCAGCAGTTACTCGAGAAACACTGAAGCTTTCTTT; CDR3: CASSYSRNTEAFF
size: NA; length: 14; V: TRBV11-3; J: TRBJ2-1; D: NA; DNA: TGTGCCAGCAGCTTAGATGGCGGGATCAATGAGCAGTTCTTC; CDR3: CASSLDGGINEQFF
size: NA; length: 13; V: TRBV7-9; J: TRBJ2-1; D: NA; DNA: TGTGCCAGCAGCTTGGGTCTAGACAATGAGCAGTTCTTC; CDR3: CASSLGLDNEQFF
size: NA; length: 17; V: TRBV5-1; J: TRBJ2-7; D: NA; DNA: TGCGCCAGCAGCTTGTTTCTAGGACCGACTAATCACTACGAGCAGTACTTC; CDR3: CASSLFLGPTNHYEQYF
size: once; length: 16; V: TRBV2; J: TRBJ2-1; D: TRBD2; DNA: TGTGCCAGCAGTGAAGCGCAGGCGGGAGGGGGTTTTGAGCAGTTCTTC; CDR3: CASSEAQAGGGFEQFF
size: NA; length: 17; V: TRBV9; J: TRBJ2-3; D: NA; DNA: TGTGCCAGCAGCGTAACGGGAGCGCCTTCTAGCACAGATACGCAGTATTTT; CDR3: CASSVTGAPSSTDTQYF
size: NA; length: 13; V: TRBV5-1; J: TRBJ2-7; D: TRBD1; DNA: TGCGCCAGCTCCCGGACAGGGTCCTACGAGCAGTACTTC; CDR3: CASSRTGSYEQYF
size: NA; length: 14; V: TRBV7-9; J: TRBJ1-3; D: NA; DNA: TGTGCCAGCAGCTCGGACAGAGAAGGAAACACCATATATTTT; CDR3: CASSSDREGNTIYF
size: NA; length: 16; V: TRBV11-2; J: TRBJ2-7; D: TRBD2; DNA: TGTGCCAGCAGCTTAGATGGGCCTAGCGGGAGGGCCGAGCAGTACTTC; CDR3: CASSLDGPSGRAEQYF
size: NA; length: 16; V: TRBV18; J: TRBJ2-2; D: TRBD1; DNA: TGTGCCAGCTCAAACTCACAGGGGGCGGACACCGGGGAGCTGTTTTTT; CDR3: CASSNSQGADTGELFF
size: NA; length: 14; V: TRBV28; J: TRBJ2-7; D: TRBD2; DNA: TGTGCCAGCATTCGAAGCGGGGACGGTTACGAGCAGTACTTC; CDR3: CASIRSGDGYEQYF
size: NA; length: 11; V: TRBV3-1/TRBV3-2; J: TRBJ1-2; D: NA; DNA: TGTGCCAGCAGCCGACGGGGTGGCTACACCTTC; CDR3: CASSRRGGYTF
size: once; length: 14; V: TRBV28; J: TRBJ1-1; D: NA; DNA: TGTGCCAGCAGTTTACGGGGGAGCCTAGGTGAAGCTTTCTTT; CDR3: CASSLRGSLGEAFF
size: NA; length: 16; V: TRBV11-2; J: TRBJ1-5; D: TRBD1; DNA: TGTGCCAGCAGCCCAGGGGGGACAGGGAACAATCAGCCCCAGCATTTT; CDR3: CASSPGGTGNNQPQHF
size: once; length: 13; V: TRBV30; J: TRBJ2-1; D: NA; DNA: TGTGCCTGTGACTATAGTGGCTACAATGAGCAGTTCTTC; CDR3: CACDYSGYNEQFF
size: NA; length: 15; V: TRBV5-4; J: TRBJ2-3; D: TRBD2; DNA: TGTGCCAGCAGCGGGGTGGGACTACCGACAGATACGCAGTATTTT; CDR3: CASSGVGLPTDTQYF
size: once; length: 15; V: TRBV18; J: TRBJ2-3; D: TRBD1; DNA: TGTGCCAGCTCACCACGTCAGGGGGTCACAGATACGCAGTATTTT; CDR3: CASSPRQGVTDTQYF
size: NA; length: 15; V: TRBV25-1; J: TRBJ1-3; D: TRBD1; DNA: TGTGCCAGCAGTGGGGTGGCAGGGGGTGGAAACACCATATATTTT; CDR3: CASSGVAGGGNTIYF
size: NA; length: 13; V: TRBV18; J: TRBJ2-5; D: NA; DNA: TGTGCCAGCTCACCACGACAGCAAGAGACCCAGTACTTC; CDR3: CASSPRQQETQYF
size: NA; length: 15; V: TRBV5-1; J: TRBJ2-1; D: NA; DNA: TGCGCCAGCAGCATGCTGGGGGGCTCCTACAATGAGCAGTTCTTC; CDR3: CASSMLGGSYNEQFF
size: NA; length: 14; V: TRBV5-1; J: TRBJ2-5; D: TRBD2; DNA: TGCGCCAGCAGCGCCGGGACTAGCGTAAAGACCCAGTACTTC; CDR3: CASSAGTSVKTQYF
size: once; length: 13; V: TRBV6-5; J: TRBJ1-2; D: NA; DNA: TGTGCCAGCAGTTACTCGGGTACCCGAGGCTCCACCTTC; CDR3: CASSYSGTRGSTF
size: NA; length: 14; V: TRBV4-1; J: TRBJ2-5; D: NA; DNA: TGCGCCAGCAGCCAAGTGGGTAGAGGAGAGACCCAGTACTTC; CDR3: CASSQVGRGETQYF
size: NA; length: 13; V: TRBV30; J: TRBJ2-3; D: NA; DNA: TGTGCCTGTTCTTACCGGGGAGGCGATACGCAGTATTTT; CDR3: CACSYRGGDTQYF
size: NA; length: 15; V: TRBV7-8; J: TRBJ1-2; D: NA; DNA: TGTGCCAGCAGCTCCGCCCGGGGAGAGAACTATGGCTACACCTTC; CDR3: CASSSARGENYGYTF
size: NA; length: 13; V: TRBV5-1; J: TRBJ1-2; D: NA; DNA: TGCGCCAGCAGCCTACAGGGAAACTATGGCTACACCTTC; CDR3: CASSLQGNYGYTF
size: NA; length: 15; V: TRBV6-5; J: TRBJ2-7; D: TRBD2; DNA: TGTGCCACCCTCCTACTAGCGGGGAGCTCCTACGAGCAGTACTTC; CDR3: CATLLLAGSSYEQYF
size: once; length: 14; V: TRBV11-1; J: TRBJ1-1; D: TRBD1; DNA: TGTGCCAGCAGCCTCAATCTACAGGGGAATGAAGCTTTCTTT; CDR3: CASSLNLQGNEAFF
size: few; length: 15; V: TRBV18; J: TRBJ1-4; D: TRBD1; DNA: TGTGCCAGCTCACCCATAACAGGGGACAATGAAAAACTGTTTTTT; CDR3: CASSPITGDNEKLFF
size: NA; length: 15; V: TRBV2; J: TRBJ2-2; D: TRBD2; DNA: TGTGCCAGCAGAGGGGCGGGGGTCAACACCGGGGAGCTGTTTTTT; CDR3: CASRGAGVNTGELFF
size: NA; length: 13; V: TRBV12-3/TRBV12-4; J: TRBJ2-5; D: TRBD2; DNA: TGTGCCAGCAGTCCCGGGAGGGCGGGGACCCAGTACTTC; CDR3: CASSPGRAGTQYF
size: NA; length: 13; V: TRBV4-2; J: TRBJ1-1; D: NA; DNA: TGTGCCAGCAGCCAAGATCTGGAGCGCAAAGCTTTCTTT; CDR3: CASSQDLERKAFF
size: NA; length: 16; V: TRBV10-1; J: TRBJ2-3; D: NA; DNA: TGCGCCAGCAGGGGGAGCGTGGGGGGTCTAACAGATACGCAGTATTTT; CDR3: CASRGSVGGLTDTQYF
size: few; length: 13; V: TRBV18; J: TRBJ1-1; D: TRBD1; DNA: TGTGCCAGCTCACCAGCAGCAGGGGGTGAAGCTTTCTTT; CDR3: CASSPAAGGEAFF
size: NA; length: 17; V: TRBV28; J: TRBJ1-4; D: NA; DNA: TGTGCCAGCAGTTTATCCCCGCTGGTAGGGGCGCGGGAAAAACTGTTTTTT; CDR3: CASSLSPLVGAREKLFF
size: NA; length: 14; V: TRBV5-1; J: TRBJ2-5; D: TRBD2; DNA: TGCGCCAGCAGCCGGACTAGCGGGAGTGAGACCCATTACTTC; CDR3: CASSRTSGSETHYF
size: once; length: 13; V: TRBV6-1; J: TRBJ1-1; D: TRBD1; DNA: TGTGCCAGCAGACAAACCTCCGGGACAGACGCTTTCTTT; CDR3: CASRQTSGTDAFF
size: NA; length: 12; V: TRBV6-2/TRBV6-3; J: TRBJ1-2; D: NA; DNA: TGTGCCAGCAGTCTCTCTAACTATGGCTACACCTTC; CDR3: CASSLSNYGYTF